The 18 T cell receptor beta chains given below trace back to one sample, sequenced in a study of blood T cell repertoires in COVID-19 (dated by TCRdb to the early 2020s). The library was prepared using the immunoSEQ multiplex PCR assay. TCRdb mirrors the immuneACCESS table, restricted to in-frame sequences. Some clones are absent from its copies; in checked studies, under half trace to an unresolved V gene, and the reason for the others is unknown. The sample includes some 39,000 clones, with 90% observed a single time. The ten largest clones add up to over 5% of the sample. Material: peripheral blood. These TCRs come from a human donor in a cohort sampled during active COVID-19.

The J gene is TRBJ1-1, the V gene TRBV6-5; D unresolved. This CDR3 region has 12 residues. Trimming removed 0 bases at V and 8 bases at J, with 7 bases between. Germline CDR1 is MNHEY and CDR2 is SVGAGI. The CDR3 DNA is TGTGCCAGCAGTTACTCGGGCCGGGAAGCTTTCTTT. Its translation is CASSYSGREAFF.

This chain joins TRBV7-8 and TRBJ2-3; no firm D call. Germline-derived CDR1 and CDR2 are SGHVS and FQNEAQ. Trimming shortened V by 5 bases and J by 4 bases, and 10 bases separated the two germline ends. The CDR3 length is 13 residues. CDR3 sequence (DNA): TGTGCCAGCAGCCAAATGGCCCCAGATACGCAGTATTTT. Residues: CASSQMAPDTQYF.

This clone was detected only a few times. The chain employs TRBV21-1 and TRBJ2-7; the table's D gene call, TRBD1, was not cross checked with the DNA. TRBV21-1 is a pseudogene segment. This CDR3 comprises 14 residues. The CDR3 nucleotides read TGTGCCAGCAGCACAAGGACAGGGGGCGACGAGCAGTACTTC. Protein sequence: CASSTRTGGDEQYF.

The chain employs TRBV5-1 and TRBJ1-6; TRBD1 matches 9 bases. Germline V gene lookup returns CDR1 SGHRS and CDR2 YFSETQ. The CDR3 has 16 residues. The ends lost 0 bases at V and 12 bases at J; junction bases unmatched: 10. DNA of the CDR3: TGCGCCAGCAGCTTGGCACCGGGACAGGGATCTGGACCCCTCCACTTT. Protein sequence: CASSLAPGQGSGPLHF.

This clone was seen only once. The J gene is TRBJ2-1, the V gene TRBV28; D may be TRBD2 (7 bases). The CDR3 totals 16 residues. Trimming cost V 1 base and J 4 bases, with 14 bases left between them. The germline V gene encodes CDR1 MDHEN and CDR2 SYDVKM. In DNA form, the CDR3 reads TGTGCCAGCAGTTTATTAGGGGGGGTCCTTTACAATGAGCAGTTCTTC. Translated: CASSLLGGVLYNEQFF.

This clone was counted once. V and J are TRBV29-1 and TRBJ2-3; 13 bases match TRBD2. This CDR3 has 13 residues. Trimming removed 3 bases from V and 9 bases from J; junction bases left unmatched: 3. The germline V gene encodes CDR1 SQVTM and CDR2 ANQGSEA. This CDR3 is CSVDGTSGKTQYF. CDR3 DNA: TGCAGCGTTGATGGGACTAGCGGGAAGACGCAGTATTTT.

The rearrangement joins TRBV18 to TRBJ2-7; the match to TRBD1 covers 10 bases. CDR3 length: 17 residues. The germline CDR1 and CDR2 sequences are KGHSH and LQKENI. After removal of 3 bases from V and 7 bases from J, the junction contained 15 bases not matched to a gene. The CDR3 sequence: CASSPRSTGTGVGEQYF. DNA for the CDR3: TGTGCCAGCTCACCGCGATCGACCGGGACAGGGGTGGGGGAGCAGTACTTC.

This CDR3 reads CATSSRGTSGSSYNEQFF. The DNA of the CDR3 is TGTGCCACCAGCTCCAGGGGGACTAGCGGGAGCTCCTACAATGAGCAGTTCTTC. The chain has TRBV15 and TRBJ2-1, with 14 bases fitting TRBD2. V gave up 5 bases and J gave up 0 bases; unmatched junction bases: 6. The germline gives CDR1 LNHNV, CDR2 YYDKDF (reference sequence). This CDR3 is built from 18 residues.

This chain joins TRBV2 and TRBJ2-1, with 11 bases that match TRBD2. V was pared by 6 bases and J by 0 bases, with 10 bases of the junction left unmatched. This CDR3 comprises 18 residues. Germline CDR1 SNHLY, CDR2 FYNNEI. For the CDR3, the DNA is TGTGCCAGCAGAGGACTAGCGGGCCAAAAGATCTCCTACAATGAGCAGTTCTTC. As protein: CASRGLAGQKISYNEQFF.

In its sample, this clone was seen once. The chain recombines TRBV4-1 with TRBJ2-5, with 12 bases matching TRBD2. The CDR3 spans 18 residues. V shed 2 bases, J shed 3 bases, and the junction held 10 bases outside the gene matches. Germline loops: CDR1 MGHRA, CDR2 YSYEKL. CDR3 amino acids: CASSQFEVPSGGEETQYF. The DNA for the CDR3 is TGCGCCAGCAGCCAATTTGAGGTCCCTAGCGGGGGGGAAGAGACCCAGTACTTC.

DNA of the CDR3: TGTGCCAGCAGCTTAGACGGGGGGAAAAATTCACCCCTCCACTTT. Protein product: CASSLDGGKNSPLHF. The gene calls are TRBV7-6 and TRBJ1-6; possibly TRBD1 for D (5 bases). The CDR3 is 15 amino acids. CDR1 is SGHVS, CDR2 FNYEAQ, per germline. V lost 1 base and J lost 7, with 11 bases in between.

The chain links TRBV6-1 to TRBJ2-7; D is undetermined. There are 16 residues in the CDR3. Trimming cost V 2 bases and J 5 bases, with 19 bases left between them. The germline CDR1 and CDR2 sequences are MNHNS and SASEGT. CDR3 amino acids: CASSEIRARPLHEQYF. In DNA form, the CDR3 reads TGTGCCAGCAGTGAAATACGCGCGCGGCCTCTCCACGAGCAGTACTTC.

In this sample, this clone turned up a few times. The V call is TRBV19, the J call TRBJ2-1, with 7 nucleotides matching TRBD2. V was pared by 3 bases and J by 8 bases, with 7 bases of the junction left unmatched. The germline V gene has CDR1 LNHDA and CDR2 SQIVND (reference sequence). This CDR3 comprises 14 residues. CDR3 region: CASSIGGDGHEQFF. In DNA form, the CDR3 reads TGTGCCAGTAGTATTGGGGGGGATGGTCATGAGCAGTTCTTC.

The chain uses TRBV6-2 or TRBV6-3 and TRBJ2-1, with D possibly being TRBD2 (6 bases). Germline loops: CDR1 MNHEY, CDR2 SVGEGT. Trimming cost V 0 bases and J 6 bases, with 24 bases left between them. The CDR3 is 19 amino acids. The CDR3, as DNA: TGTGCCAGCAGTTACTCGAGTTCCCAAACTAGCCGAAGAGCCAATGAGCAGTTCTTC. Translating gives CASSYSSSQTSRRANEQFF.

The chain is built from TRBV30 and TRBJ2-6; D assignment may be TRBD1 or TRBD2 (6 bases each). Germline loops: CDR1 GTSNPN, CDR2 SVGIG (reference sequence). V was shortened by 5 bases and J by 0 bases, with 11 bases between the two germline ends. This CDR3 has 15 amino acids. The CDR3 coding sequence is TGTGCCTGGCGAGGGGGGCTCTCTGGGGCCAACGTCCTGACTTTC. Translation: CAWRGGLSGANVLTF.

This chain joins TRBV5-1 and TRBJ2-3; no firm D call. In germline, CDR1 is SGHRS, CDR2 YFSETQ. Trimming removed 0 bases at V and 0 bases at J, with 5 bases between. CDR3 length: 14 amino acids. The CDR3: CASSLDGSTDTQYF. In DNA, the CDR3 is TGCGCCAGCAGCTTGGACGGTAGCACAGATACGCAGTATTTT.

The rearrangement links TRBV4-3 to TRBJ2-1, with D uncertain. V lost 1 base to trimming and J lost 7 bases, with 20 bases between them. Germline V gene sequence: CDR1 LGHNA, CDR2 YSLEER. CDR3 length equals 17 residues. The CDR3 loop reads CASSQGPGSTAGNEQFF. CDR3 bases: TGCGCCAGCAGCCAAGGTCCGGGTAGCACGGCTGGGAATGAGCAGTTCTTC.

As for this clone: One end of the junction does not line up with germline, which may come from a read error. V and J are TRBV3-1 (or the pseudogene TRBV3-2) and TRBJ2-1; tentatively, D is TRBD1 (5 bases). Per the germline V gene, CDR1 is LGHDT and CDR2 is YNNKEL (reference sequence). This CDR3 spans 15 amino acids. CDR3 sequence: CASSQDIRRANGQFF. In DNA form, the CDR3 reads TGTGCCAGCAGCCAAGATATCCGCAGGGCTAATGGGCAGTTCTTC.